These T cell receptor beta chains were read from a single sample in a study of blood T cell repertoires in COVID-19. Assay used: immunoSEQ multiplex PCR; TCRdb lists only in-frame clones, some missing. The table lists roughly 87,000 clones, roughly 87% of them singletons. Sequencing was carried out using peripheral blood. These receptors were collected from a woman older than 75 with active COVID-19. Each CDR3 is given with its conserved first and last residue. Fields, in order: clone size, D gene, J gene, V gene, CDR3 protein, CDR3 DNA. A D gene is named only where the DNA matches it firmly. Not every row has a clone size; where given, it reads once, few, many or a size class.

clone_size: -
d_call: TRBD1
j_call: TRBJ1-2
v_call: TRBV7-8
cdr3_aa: CASSRGQGSYGYTF
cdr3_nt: TGTGCCAGCAGCCGCGGACAGGGAAGCTATGGCTACACCTTC

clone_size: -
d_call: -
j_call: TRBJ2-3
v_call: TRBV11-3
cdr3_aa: CASSLGGSRADTQYF
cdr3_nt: TGTGCCAGCAGCTTAGGGGGTTCGAGGGCAGATACGCAGTATTTT

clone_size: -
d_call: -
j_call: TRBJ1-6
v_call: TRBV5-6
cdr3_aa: CASSPAYRENNSPLHF
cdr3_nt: TGTGCCAGCAGCCCGGCCTACCGGGAGAATAATTCACCCCTCCACTTT

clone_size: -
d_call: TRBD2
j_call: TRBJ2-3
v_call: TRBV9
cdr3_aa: CASSGGRILAGGGDTQYF
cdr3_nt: TGTGCCAGCAGCGGTGGACGAATACTAGCGGGAGGAGGAGATACGCAGTATTTT

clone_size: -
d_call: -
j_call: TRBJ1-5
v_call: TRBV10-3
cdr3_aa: CAISERRGEQPQHF
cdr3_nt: TGTGCCATCAGTGAGAGGAGGGGTGAACAGCCCCAGCATTTT

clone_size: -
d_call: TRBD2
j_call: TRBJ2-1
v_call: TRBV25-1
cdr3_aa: CASSDPASGRYNEQFF
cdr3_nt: TGTGCCAGCAGTGATCCGGCTAGCGGACGCTACAATGAGCAGTTCTTC

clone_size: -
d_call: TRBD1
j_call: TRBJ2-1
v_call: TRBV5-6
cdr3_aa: CASSLQGVDNEQFF
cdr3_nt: TGTGCCAGCAGCTTGCAGGGGGTGGACAATGAGCAGTTCTTC

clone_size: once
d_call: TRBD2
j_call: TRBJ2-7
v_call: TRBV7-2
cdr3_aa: CASSMTGTSGGTSYEQYF
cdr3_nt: TGTGCCAGCAGCATGACTGGGACTAGCGGGGGCACCTCCTACGAGCAGTACTTC

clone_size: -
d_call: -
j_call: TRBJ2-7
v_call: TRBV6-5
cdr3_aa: CASRWTADYEQYF
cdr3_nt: TGTGCCAGCAGGTGGACAGCCGACTACGAGCAGTACTTC

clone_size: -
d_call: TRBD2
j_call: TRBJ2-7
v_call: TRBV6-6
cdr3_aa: CASHLAGGTPYEQYF
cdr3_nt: TGTGCCAGCCACTTAGCGGGAGGTACCCCCTACGAGCAGTACTTC

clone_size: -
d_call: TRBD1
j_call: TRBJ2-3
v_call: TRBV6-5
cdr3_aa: CASSLSTGTIRDTQYF
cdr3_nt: TGTGCCAGCAGTTTATCGACAGGGACCATAAGAGATACGCAGTATTTT

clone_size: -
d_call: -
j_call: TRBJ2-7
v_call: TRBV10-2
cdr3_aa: CASSPLTDYEQYF
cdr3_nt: TGCGCCAGCAGTCCCCTGACAGACTACGAGCAGTACTTC

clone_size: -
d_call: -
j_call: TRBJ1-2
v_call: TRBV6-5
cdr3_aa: CASRPDTNYGYTF
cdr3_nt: TGTGCCAGCAGACCCGACACGAACTATGGCTACACCTTC

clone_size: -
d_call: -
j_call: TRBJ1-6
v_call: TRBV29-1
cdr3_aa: CSVRRGGNSPLHF
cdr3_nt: TGCAGCGTTCGTCGCGGCGGGAATTCACCCCTCCACTTT

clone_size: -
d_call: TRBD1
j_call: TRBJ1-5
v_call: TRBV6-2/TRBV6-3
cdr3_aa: CASSYGDRGGPQHF
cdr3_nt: TGTGCCAGCAGTTATGGGGACAGGGGAGGTCCCCAGCATTTT

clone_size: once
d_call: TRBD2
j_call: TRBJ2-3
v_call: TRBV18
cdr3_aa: CASSPSFVGREETDTQYF
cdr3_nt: TGTGCCAGCTCACCCTCCTTCGTGGGGAGGGAGGAAACAGATACGCAGTATTTT

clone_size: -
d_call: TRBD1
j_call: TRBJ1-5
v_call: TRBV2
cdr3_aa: CASSGQGLNQPQHF
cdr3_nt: TGTGCCAGCAGCGGACAGGGACTCAATCAGCCCCAGCATTTT

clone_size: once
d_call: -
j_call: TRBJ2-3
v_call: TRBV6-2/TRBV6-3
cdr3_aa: CASSTLPTDSLSTDTQYF
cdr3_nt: TGTGCCAGCAGTACCCTACCTACGGACAGTCTTAGCACAGATACGCAGTATTTT

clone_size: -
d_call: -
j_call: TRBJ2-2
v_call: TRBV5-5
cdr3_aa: CASSLADGTGELFF
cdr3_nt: TGTGCCAGCAGCTTGGCCGACGGGACCGGGGAGCTGTTTTTT

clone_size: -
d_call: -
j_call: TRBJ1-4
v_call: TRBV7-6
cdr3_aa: CASSHPLRELFF
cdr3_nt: TGTGCCAGCAGCCACCCACTCCGGGAACTGTTTTTT

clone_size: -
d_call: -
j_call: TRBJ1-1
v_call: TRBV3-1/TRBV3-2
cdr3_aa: CASLRGGAGTEAFF
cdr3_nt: TGTGCCAGTCTTCGCGGGGGAGCGGGCACTGAAGCTTTCTTT

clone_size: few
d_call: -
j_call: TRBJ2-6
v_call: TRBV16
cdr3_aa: CASSQSGGPGANVLTF
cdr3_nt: TGTGCCAGCAGCCAATCGGGGGGGCCTGGGGCCAACGTCCTGACTTTC

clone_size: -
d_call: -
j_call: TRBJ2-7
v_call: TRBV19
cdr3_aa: CASSNRRQDEQYF
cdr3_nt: TGTGCCAGTAGTAACCGGAGGCAGGACGAGCAGTACTTC

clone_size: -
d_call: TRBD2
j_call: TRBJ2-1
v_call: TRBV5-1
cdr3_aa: CASSSSGSSYNEQFF
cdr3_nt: TGCGCCAGCAGCTCAAGCGGGAGCTCCTACAATGAGCAGTTCTTC

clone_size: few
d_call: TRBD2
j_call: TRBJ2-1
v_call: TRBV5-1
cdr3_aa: CASSLEASGLNNEQFF
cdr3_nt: TGCGCCAGCAGCTTGGAGGCTAGCGGGTTAAACAATGAGCAGTTCTTC

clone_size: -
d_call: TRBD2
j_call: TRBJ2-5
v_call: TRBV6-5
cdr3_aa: CASSYQTSGRETQYF
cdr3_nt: TGTGCCAGCAGTTACCAGACTAGCGGGAGAGAGACCCAGTACTTC

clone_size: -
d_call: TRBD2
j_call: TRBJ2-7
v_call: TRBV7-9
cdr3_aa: CASSLSSGLGYEQYF
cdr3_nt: TGTGCCAGCAGCTTATCTAGCGGGTTGGGCTACGAGCAGTACTTC

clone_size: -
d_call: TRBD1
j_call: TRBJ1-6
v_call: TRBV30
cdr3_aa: CAWSGEGANSPLHF
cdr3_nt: TGTGCCTGGAGTGGTGAGGGGGCAAATTCACCCCTCCACTTT

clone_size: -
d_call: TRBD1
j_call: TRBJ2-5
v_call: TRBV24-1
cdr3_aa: CATSDLSGGQETQYF
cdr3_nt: TGTGCCACCAGTGATTTGTCAGGGGGTCAAGAGACCCAGTACTTC

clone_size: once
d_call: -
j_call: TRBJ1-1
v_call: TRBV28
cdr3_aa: CASYDRLNTEAFF
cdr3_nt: TGTGCCAGTTATGACAGGCTGAACACTGAAGCTTTCTTT

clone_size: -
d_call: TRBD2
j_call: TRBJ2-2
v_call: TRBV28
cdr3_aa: CASSPAGAGGRTGELFF
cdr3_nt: TGTGCCAGCAGTCCGGCTGGGGCGGGAGGTCGGACCGGGGAGCTGTTTTTT

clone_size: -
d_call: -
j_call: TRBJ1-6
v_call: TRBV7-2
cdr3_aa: CASSLNRVHNSPLHF
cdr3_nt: TGTGCCAGCAGCTTAAACAGGGTCCATAATTCACCCCTCCACTTT